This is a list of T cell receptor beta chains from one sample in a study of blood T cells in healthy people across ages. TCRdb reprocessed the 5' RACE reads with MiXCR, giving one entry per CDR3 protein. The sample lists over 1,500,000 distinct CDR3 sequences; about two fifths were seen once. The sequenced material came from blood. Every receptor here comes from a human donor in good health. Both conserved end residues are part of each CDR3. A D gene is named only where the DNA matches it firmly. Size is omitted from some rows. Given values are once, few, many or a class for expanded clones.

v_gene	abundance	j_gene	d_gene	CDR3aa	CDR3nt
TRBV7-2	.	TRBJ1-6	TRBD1	CASNLKGQGIYGSPLHF	TGTGCCAGCAACCTTAAGGGACAGGGGATATACGGTTCACCCCTCCACTTT
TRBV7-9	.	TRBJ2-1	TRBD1	CASSVTGVYETQFF	TGTGCCAGCAGCGTTACAGGGGTTTATGAGACCCAGTTCTTC
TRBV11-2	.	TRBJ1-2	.	CASSLYLESYGYTF	TGTGCCAGCAGCTTATACCTGGAGTCCTATGGCTACACCTTC
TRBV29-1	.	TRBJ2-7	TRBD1	CSGTGTGPYEQYF	TGCAGCGGTACCGGGACAGGGCCCTACGAGCAGTACTTC
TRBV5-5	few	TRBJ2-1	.	CASEGEGREQFF	TGTGCCAGCGAGGGGGAGGGTAGAGAGCAGTTCTTC
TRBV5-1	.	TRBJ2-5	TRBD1	CASSLADPQGIETQYF	TGCGCCAGCAGCTTGGCCGATCCACAGGGGATTGAGACCCAGTACTTC
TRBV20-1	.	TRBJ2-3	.	CSTNGDEDTQYF	TGCAGTACGAACGGGGACGAAGATACGCAGTATTTT
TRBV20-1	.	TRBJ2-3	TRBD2	CSAIRGGTDTQYF	TGCAGTGCTATACGGGGGGGCACAGATACGCAGTATTTT
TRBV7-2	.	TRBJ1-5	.	CASSSPPQQGGRNQPQHF	TGTGCCAGCAGCTCTCCCCCACAACAGGGAGGAAGGAATCAGCCCCAGCATTTT
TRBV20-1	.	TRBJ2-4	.	CSATTAPRAKNIQYF	TGCAGTGCTACTACAGCCCCACGAGCCAAAAATATTCAGTACTTC
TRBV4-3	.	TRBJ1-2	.	CASSQDTANYGYTF	TGCGCCAGCAGCCAAGATACAGCCAACTATGGCTACACCTTC
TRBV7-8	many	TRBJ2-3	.	CASSLGGPSTDTQYF	TGTGCCAGCAGCTTAGGCGGCCCAAGCACAGATACGCAGTATTTT
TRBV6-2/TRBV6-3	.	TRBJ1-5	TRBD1	CASNWGQGNQPQHF	TGTGCCAGCAACTGGGGACAGGGGAATCAGCCCCAGCATTTT
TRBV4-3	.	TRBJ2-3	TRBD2	CASSQDPSGGFSSTDTQYF	TGCGCCAGCAGCCAAGATCCTAGCGGGGGATTTTCCTCGACAGATACGCAGTATTTT
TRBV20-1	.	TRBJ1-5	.	CSARVKGNQPQHF	TGCAGTGCTAGAGTGAAGGGCAATCAGCCCCAGCATTTT
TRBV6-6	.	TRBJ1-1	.	CASSYSMQRGGEAFF	TGTGCCAGCAGTTACTCGATGCAAAGGGGGGGTGAAGCTTTCTTT
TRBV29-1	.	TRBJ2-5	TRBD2	CSAAEGGGRVETQYF	TGCAGCGCTGCCGAGGGCGGGGGTAGGGTAGAGACCCAGTACTTC
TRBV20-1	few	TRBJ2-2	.	CSATVQGNTGELFF	TGCAGTGCTACGGTACAGGGGAACACCGGGGAGCTGTTTTTT
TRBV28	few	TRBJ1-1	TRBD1	CASSHRGDTEAFF	TGTGCCAGCAGTCACAGGGGGGACACTGAAGCTTTCTTT
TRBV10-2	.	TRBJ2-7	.	CASSESDLDEQYF	TGCGCCAGCAGTGAGTCGGATCTGGACGAGCAGTACTTC
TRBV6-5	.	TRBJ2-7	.	CASSYPYGVEQYF	TGTGCCAGCAGTTACCCGTACGGGGTCGAGCAGTACTTC
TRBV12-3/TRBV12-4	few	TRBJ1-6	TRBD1	CASSLGQGARNSPLHF	TGTGCCAGCAGTTTAGGGCAGGGGGCAAGAAATTCACCCCTCCACTTT
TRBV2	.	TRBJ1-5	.	CASSEAPRGNQPQHF	TGTGCCAGCAGTGAAGCTCCCCGGGGAAATCAGCCCCAGCATTTT
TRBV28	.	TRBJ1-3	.	CASSFRESGNTIYF	TGTGCCAGCAGTTTCCGGGAATCTGGAAACACCATATATTTT
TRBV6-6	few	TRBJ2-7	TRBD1	CASSYSQGARPYEQYF	TGTGCCAGCAGTTACTCTCAGGGGGCGCGTCCCTACGAGCAGTACTTC
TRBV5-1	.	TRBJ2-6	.	CASSSPPRGNSGANVLTF	TGCGCCAGCAGCTCCCCACCGAGGGGAAACTCTGGGGCCAACGTCCTGACTTTC
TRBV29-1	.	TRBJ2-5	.	CSVAVAEETQYF	TGCAGCGTTGCGGTGGCAGAGGAGACCCAGTACTTC
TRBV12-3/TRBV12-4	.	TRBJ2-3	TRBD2	CASSWAGVADTQYF	TGTGCCAGCAGCTGGGCGGGGGTCGCAGATACGCAGTATTTT
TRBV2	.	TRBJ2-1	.	CASFGGHSYNEQFF	TGTGCCAGCTTTGGGGGCCACTCCTACAATGAGCAGTTCTTC
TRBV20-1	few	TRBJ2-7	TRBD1	CSATRDRVPYEQYF	TGCAGTGCTACCCGGGACAGGGTCCCCTACGAGCAGTACTTC
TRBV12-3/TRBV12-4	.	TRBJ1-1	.	CASSARTDTEAFF	TGTGCCAGCAGTGCACGGACGGACACCGAAGCTTTCTTT
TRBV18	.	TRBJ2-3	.	CASSTTETGTDTQYF	TGTGCCAGCTCAACGACAGAGACAGGCACAGATACGCAGTATTTT
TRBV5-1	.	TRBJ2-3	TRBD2	CASSPPGTSGLSTDTQYF	TGCGCCAGCAGCCCGCCCGGGACTAGCGGCCTCAGCACAGATACGCAGTATTTT
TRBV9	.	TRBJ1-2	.	CASSVAGPIYGYTF	TGTGCCAGCAGCGTCGCCGGTCCTATCTATGGCTACACCTTC
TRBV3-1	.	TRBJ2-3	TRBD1	CASRSQTGGLTDTQYF	TGTGCCAGCAGGTCGCAGACAGGGGGCCTCACAGATACGCAGTATTTT
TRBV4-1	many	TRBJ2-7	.	CASSWEGQSSYEQYF	TGCGCCAGCAGCTGGGAAGGACAGAGCTCCTACGAGCAGTACTTC
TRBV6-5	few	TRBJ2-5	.	CASSPMTVLKETQYF	TGTGCCAGCTCACCCATGACCGTACTAAAAGAGACCCAGTACTTC
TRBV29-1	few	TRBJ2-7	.	CSVLGTYSYEQYF	TGCAGCGTCCTCGGGACTTATTCCTACGAGCAGTACTTC
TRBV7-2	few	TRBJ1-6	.	CASSTSGLPMEGPLHF	TGTGCCAGCAGCACCTCGGGACTGCCGATGGAGGGACCCCTCCACTTT
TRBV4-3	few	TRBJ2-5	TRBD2	CASSHGGGAGETQYF	TGCGCCAGCAGCCATGGCGGGGGGGCCGGGGAGACCCAGTACTTC
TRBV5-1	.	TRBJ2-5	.	CASSLFTTETQYF	TGCGCCAGCAGCTTGTTTACGACGGAGACCCAGTACTTC
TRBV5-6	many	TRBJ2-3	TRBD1	CASSLEQGGSTDTQYF	TGTGCCAGCAGCTTGGAACAGGGGGGAAGCACAGATACGCAGTATTTT
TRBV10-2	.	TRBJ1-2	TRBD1	CASSEGQGGDGYTF	TGCGCCAGCAGTGAGGGACAGGGAGGGGACGGCTACACCTTC
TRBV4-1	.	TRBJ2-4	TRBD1	CASSQGGGRTGGNIQYF	TGCGCCAGCAGCCAAGGGGGTGGGAGGACAGGGGGGAACATTCAGTACTTC
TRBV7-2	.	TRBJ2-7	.	CASSLTTVTHCEQYF	TGTGCCAGCAGCTTAACTACAGTGACTCACTGCGAGCAGTACTTC
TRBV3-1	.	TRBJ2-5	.	CASSQGDTFQETQYF	TGTGCCAGCAGCCAGGGGGACACTTTCCAAGAGACCCAGTACTTC
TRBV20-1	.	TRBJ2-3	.	CSARDRKPPRLSQDTQYF	TGCAGTGCCAGAGATCGGAAACCTCCTAGGTTGTCTCAAGATACGCAGTATTTT
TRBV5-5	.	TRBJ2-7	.	CASSPIGTLTNEQYF	TGTGCCAGCAGTCCTATAGGGACCCTGACCAACGAGCAGTACTTC
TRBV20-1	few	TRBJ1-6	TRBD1	CSAVYGTENSPLHF	TGCAGTGCTGTGTACGGGACAGAGAATTCACCCCTCCACTTT
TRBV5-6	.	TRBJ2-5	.	CASSPTTLSTGIGTQYF	TGTGCCAGCAGTCCAACGACCCTAAGCACAGGGATTGGGACCCAGTACTTC